This TCR beta chain came from a study of vaccination effects on CD4 cells after COVID-19. TCRdb's table, derived via immunoSEQ multiplex PCR, lists solely in-frame clones and lacks some. Of about 40,000 clones listed, over 65% are singletons. Viral peptide pool expansion of antigen-specific CD4+ T cells preceded sequencing in the ViraFEST assay. Once cultured for 9 to 11 days, the cells underwent separation to obtain CD4+ T cells. People in the vaccine group had not been infected with SARS-CoV-2 before, and their nucleocapsid antibodies were negative. IL-2 at about 9.7 IU/ml and peptides at roughly 9.6 ug/ml were added to cultured PBMC, approximately 2 million per well. Whole-study findings and limits: Convalescent patients were scarce in the study, and it lacked early post-infection timepoints. Whether induced by infection or by vaccine, clones showed marked clonal contraction late after vaccination. Common cold coronaviruses were cross-recognized by only 1 of 255 vaccine-induced clones in healthy vaccinees.

The CDR3 has 14 amino acids. Deletions cut 6 bases from V and 3 bases from J, with 14 bases between. The germline V gene encodes CDR1 MGHDK and CDR2 SYGVNS. As concerns this clone: Its antigen is unidentified.

The rearrangement links TRBV25-1 to TRBJ1-2; the D gene is possibly TRBD1 (6 bases). This TCR was sampled from a human donor who received a COVID-19 vaccine. The sample in question was CD4+ T cells from PBMCs cultured with HCoV-OC43 spike peptides, obtained before COVID-19 vaccination. Subset meaning: HCoV-OC43 spike overlapping peptide pool stimulation. This CDR3 reads CASRRGGGDYGYTF. CDR3 DNA: TGTGCCAGCAGGAGGGGGGGCGGAGACTATGGCTACACCTTC.